These 17 T cell receptor beta chains share one sample of origin, sequenced in a study of identical twins. One entry per CDR3 protein results from TCRdb running MiXCR on the 5' RACE reads. The sample consists of 450,000 or so distinct CDR3 sequences, 12% to 15% of them appearing once. This same sample was also part of a study on yellow fever vaccine responses in identical twins.

Input material: CD4+ T cells sorted from blood. All receptors come from a woman younger than 35 in good health.

This clonotype has more than one count but fewer than ten. This rearrangement joins TRBV5-1 to TRBJ2-7; 11 positions agree with TRBD1. J was trimmed by 0 bases and V by 4 bases; bases with no gene match: 15. This CDR3 has 19 amino acids. CDR1 is SGHRS and CDR2 is YFSETQ in the germline V gene. As DNA, the CDR3 is TGCGCCAGCAGCGGAGACGGGACAGGGGGACGAGGGAGCTCCTACGAGCAGTACTTC. It codes for CASSGDGTGGRGSSYEQYF.

In its sample, this clonotype was seen a few times. The V and J genes are TRBV10-1 and TRBJ2-1, with TRBD2 matching over 13 bases. The CDR3 covers 15 residues. The germline gives CDR1 WNHNN, CDR2 SYGVQD (reference sequence). J lost 5 bases, V lost 3 bases, and 1 base had no gene match. The CDR3 sequence is CASSDTSGRDNEQFF. The CDR3 DNA reads TGCGCCAGCAGTGATACTAGCGGGAGGGACAATGAGCAGTTCTTC.

This chain links TRBV10-2 with TRBJ2-7, with D perhaps assigned TRBD1 or TRBD2 (5 bases each). The germline gives CDR1 WSHSY, CDR2 SAAADI. Trimming cost V 0 bases and J 3 bases, with 15 bases left between them. The CDR3 runs to 16 residues. The CDR3 DNA is TGCGCCAGCAGTGAGTCGTGGTGGGAGCAGGGCTACGAGCAGTACTTC. It specifies CASSESWWEQGYEQYF.

This clonotype came up a few times. The chain uses TRBV18 and TRBJ2-4, with D unclear. Trimming cost V 3 bases and J 0 bases, with 12 bases left between them. Germline assignment: CDR1 KGHSH and CDR2 LQKENI. This CDR3 has 16 amino acids. The CDR3 protein is CASSPAATIAKNIQYF. As DNA, the CDR3 is TGTGCCAGCTCACCTGCCGCCACCATAGCCAAAAACATTCAGTACTTC.

There are many counts of this clonotype. The chain links TRBV20-1 to TRBJ2-5, with D possibly being TRBD2 (8 bases). This CDR3 has 14 amino acids. Germline V gives CDR1 DFQATT, CDR2 SNEGSKA (reference sequence). With 5 bases removed from V and 4 bases from J, the gap between germline ends came to 17 bases. CDR3 bases: TGCAGTGCTTTCAGACAGGGACTAGGAGAGACCCAGTACTTC. Protein: CSAFRQGLGETQYF.

This clonotype was recorded a few times. This chain connects TRBV20-1 to TRBJ1-5; 7 bases match TRBD1. Unmatched junction bases numbered 13, after V lost 5 bases and J lost 3 bases. The CDR3 consists of 16 residues. Germline V gene data show CDR1 as DFQATT and CDR2 as SNEGSKA (reference sequence). The CDR3: CSASRLDRALNQPQHF. CDR3 nucleotides: TGCAGTGCTTCACGATTAGACAGGGCCCTCAATCAGCCCCAGCATTTT.

The rearrangement joins TRBV6-1 to TRBJ2-7; perhaps D is TRBD1 or TRBD2 (5 bases each). The germline V gene encodes CDR1 MNHNS and CDR2 SASEGT. The CDR3 runs to 12 residues. The chain's CDR3 is CAGGRDSYEQYF. The CDR3 DNA reads TGTGCAGGAGGCAGGGATTCCTACGAGCAGTACTTC.

This clonotype was recorded a few times. The J gene is TRBJ2-2, the V gene TRBV7-2; D is unclear. The germline gives CDR1 SGHTA, CDR2 FQGNSA. V lost 0 bases and J 4 bases, leaving 9 bases between the germline ends. This CDR3 contains 15 residues. The CDR3 DNA reads as TGTGCCAGCAGCTTAGCGAGATCGGGCACCGGGGAGCTGTTTTTT. Its translation: CASSLARSGTGELFF.

The V gene is TRBV4-3, the J gene TRBJ2-3, with 9 nucleotides matching TRBD2. The CDR3 is 17 residues long. The germline V gene encodes CDR1 LGHNA and CDR2 YSLEER. After removal of 0 bases from V and 1 base from J, the junction contained 5 bases not matched to a gene. CDR3 coding DNA: TGCGCCAGCAGCCAAGATCTAGTAGCGGGAGGCACAGATACGCAGTATTTT. Translating it yields CASSQDLVAGGTDTQYF.

This clonotype was seen ten or more times. The chain has TRBV12-3 or TRBV12-4 and TRBJ2-4; 7 bases map to TRBD1. V shed 6 bases and J 4 bases; nucleotides not matched to a gene: 6. CDR3 length: 14 amino acids. The CDR3 nucleotides are TGTGCCAGCAGAAAGGGGGCATGGAAAAACATTCAGTACTTC. Translated, it gives CASRKGAWKNIQYF.

This clonotype was found a few times. The chain links TRBV5-1 to TRBJ2-3; the match to TRBD2 covers 9 bases. Per the germline V gene, CDR1 is SGHRS and CDR2 is YFSETQ. The CDR3 loop spans 16 amino acids. V shed 0 bases, J shed 4 bases, and the junction held 6 bases outside the gene matches. In DNA, the CDR3 is TGCGCCAGCAGCTTGGAAGGGTTAGCGGGGGCAGATACGCAGTATTTT. It codes for CASSLEGLAGADTQYF.

With respect to this clonotype: An end of the junction does not agree with germline; a read error may underlie this. This sequence joins TRBV3-1 and TRBJ2-2; 15 bases match TRBD2. In germline, CDR1 is LGHDT, CDR2 YNNKEL (reference sequence). The CDR3 has 21 amino acids. CDR3 protein: CASSQGDPGLAGGANTGEPFF. The CDR3, as DNA: TGTGCCAGCAGCCAAGGAGATCCGGGACTAGCGGGGGGAGCGAACACCGGGGAGCCGTTTTTT. Complete variable domain (other parts from reference TRBV3-1 and TRBJ2-2): DTAVSQTPKYLVTQMGNDKSIKCEQNLGHDTMYWYKQDSKKFLKIMFSYNNKELIINETVPNRFSPKSPDKAHLNLHINSLELGDSAVYFCASSQGDPGLAGGANTGEPFFGEGSRLTVL.

The V gene is TRBV29-1, the J gene TRBJ2-1; possibly TRBD2 for D (5 bases). Germline V lookup: CDR1 SQVTM, CDR2 ANQGSEA. V was trimmed by 6 bases and J by 4 bases, leaving 10 bases between them. The CDR3 spans 12 residues. CDR3 amino acids: CSVRVRYNEQFF. The CDR3 bases are TGCAGCGTGCGGGTCAGATACAATGAGCAGTTCTTC.

This clonotype was picked up a small number of times. The chain employs TRBV12-3 or TRBV12-4 and TRBJ2-5, with TRBD2 as a possible D gene (6 bases). CDR3 length: 13 residues. Trimming stripped 6 bases from V and 1 base from J, with 9 bases between. The CDR3 DNA is TGTGCCAGCAGGAAAGCGGGCCAAGAGACCCAGTACTTC. It encodes CASRKAGQETQYF.

This clonotype was counted many times. This sequence joins TRBV10-3 and TRBJ1-2; D is unresolved. Germline loops: CDR1 ENHRY, CDR2 SYGVKD. V was shortened by 8 bases and J by 2 bases, with 9 bases between the two germline ends. The CDR3 contains 12 residues. The CDR3 loop is CAISAGNYGYTF. The CDR3 DNA is TGTGCCATCTCAGCGGGGAACTATGGCTACACCTTC.

The chain links TRBV12-3 or TRBV12-4 to TRBJ2-1, with 13 bases matching TRBD2. V was pared by 11 bases and J by 7 bases, with 5 bases of the junction left unmatched. The CDR3 length is 13 residues. The CDR3 coding sequence is TGTGCCGTAAAACTAGCGGGAGGGAATGAGCAGTTCTTC. Translated, it gives CAVKLAGGNEQFF.

This clonotype was found a few times. V gene TRBV20-1 combines with J gene TRBJ2-3; TRBD2 agrees at 10 bases. The CDR3 spans 17 residues. Trimming cost V 3 bases and J 7 bases; bases outside gene matches: 16. Germline V gene data show CDR1 as DFQATT and CDR2 as SNEGSKA (reference sequence). CDR3 in DNA: TGCAGTGCTAGCCCCGGACGGGCTAGCGGGAGACAAAATACGCAGTATTTT. This gives the protein CSASPGRASGRQNTQYF.